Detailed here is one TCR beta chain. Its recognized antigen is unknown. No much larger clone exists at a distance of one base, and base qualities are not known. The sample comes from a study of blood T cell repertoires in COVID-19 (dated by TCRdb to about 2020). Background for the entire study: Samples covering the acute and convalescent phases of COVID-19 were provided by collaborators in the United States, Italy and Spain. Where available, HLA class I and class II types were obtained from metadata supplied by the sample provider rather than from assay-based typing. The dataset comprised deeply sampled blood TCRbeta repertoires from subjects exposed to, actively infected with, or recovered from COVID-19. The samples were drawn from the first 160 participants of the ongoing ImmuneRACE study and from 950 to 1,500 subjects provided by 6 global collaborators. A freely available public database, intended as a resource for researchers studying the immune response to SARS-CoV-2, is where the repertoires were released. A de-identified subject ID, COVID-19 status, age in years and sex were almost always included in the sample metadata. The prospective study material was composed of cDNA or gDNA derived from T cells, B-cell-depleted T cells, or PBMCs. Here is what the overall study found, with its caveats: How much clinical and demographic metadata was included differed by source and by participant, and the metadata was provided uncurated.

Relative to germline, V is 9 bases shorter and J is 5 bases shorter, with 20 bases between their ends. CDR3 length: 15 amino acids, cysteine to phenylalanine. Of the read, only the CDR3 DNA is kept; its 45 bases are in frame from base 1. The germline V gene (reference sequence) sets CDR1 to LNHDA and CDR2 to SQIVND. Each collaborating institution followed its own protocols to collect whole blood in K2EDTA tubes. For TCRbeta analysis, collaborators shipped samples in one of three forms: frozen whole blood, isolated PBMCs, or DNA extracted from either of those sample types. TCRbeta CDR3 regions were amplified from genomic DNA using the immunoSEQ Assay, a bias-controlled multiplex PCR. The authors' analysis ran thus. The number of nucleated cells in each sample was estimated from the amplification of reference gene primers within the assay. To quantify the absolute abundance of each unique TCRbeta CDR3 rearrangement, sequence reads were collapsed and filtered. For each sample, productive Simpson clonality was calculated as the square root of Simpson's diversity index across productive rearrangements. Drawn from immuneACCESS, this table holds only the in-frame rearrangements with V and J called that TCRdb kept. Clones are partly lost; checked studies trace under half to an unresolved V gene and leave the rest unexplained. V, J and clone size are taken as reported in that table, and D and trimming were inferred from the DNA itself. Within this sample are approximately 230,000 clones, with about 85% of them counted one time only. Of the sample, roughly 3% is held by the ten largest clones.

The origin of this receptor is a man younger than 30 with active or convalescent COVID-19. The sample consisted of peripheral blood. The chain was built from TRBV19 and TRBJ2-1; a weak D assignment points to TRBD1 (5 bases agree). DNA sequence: TGTGCCAGCAACCAGGGTTCGTTAGGCAACAATGAGCAGTTCTTC. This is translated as CASNQGSLGNNEQFF.